The clone carrying this T cell receptor beta chain was detected many times. The antigen is undetermined. The data were taken from a study of T cells in Graves' hyperthyroidism and ophthalmopathy. V lost 2 bases, J lost 1 base, and 11 bases lay in between. Germline CDR1 and CDR2: LGHNT and FRNRAP. CDR3 length: 15 amino acids. RNA transcripts were the template for amplifying TCR beta CDR3 regions. HTBI primers were used for first-round RT-PCR of the TCR CDR3. From the multiplex PCR reads, TCRdb called clonotypes with MiXCR, one entry per CDR3 protein. The repertoire holds about 550,000 distinct CDR3 sequences, with roughly 20% as singletons. Study-level findings and limits: A median about 6 months before onset, the model predicted ophthalmopathy.

J is TRBJ2-5 and V is TRBV12-5; D gene unclear. The TCR originated in a man younger than 35 with Graves' hyperthyroidism. Sequencing used blood. For the CDR3, the DNA is TGTGCTAGTGGTTTGAGTGGACGAACCCAAGAGACCCAGTACTTC. Amino acid sequence: CASGLSGRTQETQYF.